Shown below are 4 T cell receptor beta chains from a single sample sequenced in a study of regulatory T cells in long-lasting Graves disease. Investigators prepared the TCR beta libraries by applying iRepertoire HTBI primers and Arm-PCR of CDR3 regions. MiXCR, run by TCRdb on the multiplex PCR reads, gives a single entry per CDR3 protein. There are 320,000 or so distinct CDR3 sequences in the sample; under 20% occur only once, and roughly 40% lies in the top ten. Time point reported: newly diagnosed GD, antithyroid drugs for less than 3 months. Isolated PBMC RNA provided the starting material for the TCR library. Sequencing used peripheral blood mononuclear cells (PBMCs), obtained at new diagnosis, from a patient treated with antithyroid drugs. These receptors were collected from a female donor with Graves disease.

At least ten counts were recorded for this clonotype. The CDR3 bases are TGTGCCAGTAGTAAGGGACAGGGAACCCAAGAGACCCAGTACTTC. As protein: CASSKGQGTQETQYF. V usage is TRBV19 and J usage is TRBJ2-5; 9 bases map to TRBD1. The CDR3 runs 15 residues. The V gene end was trimmed by 4 bases and the J gene end by 1 base; junction bases not matched to a gene: 4. Germline assignment: CDR1 LNHDA and CDR2 SQIVND (reference sequence).

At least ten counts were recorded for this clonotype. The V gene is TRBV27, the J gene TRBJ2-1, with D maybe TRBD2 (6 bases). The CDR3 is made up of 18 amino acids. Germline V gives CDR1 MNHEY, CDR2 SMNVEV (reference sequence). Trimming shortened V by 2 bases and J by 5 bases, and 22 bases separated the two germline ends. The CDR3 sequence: CASSLQAIGGVYNNEQFF. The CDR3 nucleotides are TGTGCCAGCAGTTTACAGGCCATAGGCGGGGTCTATAACAATGAGCAGTTCTTC.

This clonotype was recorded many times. The CDR3 is CASRQTGYTEAFF. Written as DNA, the CDR3 is TGTGCCAGCAGGCAGACAGGGTACACTGAAGCTTTCTTT. The chain uses TRBV2 and TRBJ1-1, with TRBD1 matching 7 bases. V was pared by 6 bases and J by 3 bases, with 4 bases of the junction left unmatched. Germline V gene lookup returns CDR1 SNHLY and CDR2 FYNNEI. The CDR3 is 13 residues long.

CDR3 DNA sequence: TGTGCCAGCAGTTACTCGCGCGGGGACTCACGGGATACGCAGTATTTT. It encodes CASSYSRGDSRDTQYF. The chain employs TRBV6-5 and TRBJ2-3, with D possibly being TRBD2 (6 bases). Germline V gene lookup returns CDR1 MNHEY and CDR2 SVGAGI. The V and J ends lost 0 bases and 6 bases respectively, with 16 bases between them. The CDR3 sequence is 16 residues long.